This TCR beta chain stems from a study of CD8 T cells in ankylosing spondylitis. CDR3 length: 14 residues. The germline V gene encodes CDR1 ENHRY and CDR2 SYGVKD. This clonotype came up a few times. The junction shows a germline mismatch at one end, possibly a read error. From the 5' RACE reads, TCRdb called clonotypes with MiXCR, one entry per CDR3 protein. This table holds some 340,000 distinct CDR3 sequences, approximately 14% found once. The receptor's source is a male donor with ankylosing spondylitis or in good health (not recorded which). V is TRBV10-3 and J is TRBJ2-2; perhaps D is TRBD1 or TRBD2 (5 bases each). The sequencing sample was made of blood, either unsorted or a sorted T cell fraction (not recorded which). CDR3 sequence reads: CAINEGMLAGELFF. The DNA of the CDR3 is TGTGCCATCAATGAGGGGATGTTGGCCGGGGAGCTGTTTTTT.